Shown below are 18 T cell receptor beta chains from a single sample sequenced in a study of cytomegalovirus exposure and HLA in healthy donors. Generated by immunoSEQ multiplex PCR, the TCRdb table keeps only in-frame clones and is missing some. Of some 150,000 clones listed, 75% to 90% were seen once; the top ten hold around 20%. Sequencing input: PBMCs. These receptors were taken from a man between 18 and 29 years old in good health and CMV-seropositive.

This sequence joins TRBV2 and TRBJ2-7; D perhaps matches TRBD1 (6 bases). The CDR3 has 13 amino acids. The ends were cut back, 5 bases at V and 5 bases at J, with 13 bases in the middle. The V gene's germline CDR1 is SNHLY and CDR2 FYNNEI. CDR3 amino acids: CASSYRVLNEQYF. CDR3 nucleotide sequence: TGTGCCAGCAGTTACAGGGTTCTGAACGAGCAGTACTTC.

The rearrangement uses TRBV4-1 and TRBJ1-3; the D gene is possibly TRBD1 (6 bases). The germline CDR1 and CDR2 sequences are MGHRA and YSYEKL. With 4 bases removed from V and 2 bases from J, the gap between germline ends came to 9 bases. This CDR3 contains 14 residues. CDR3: CASSLQGAGNTIYF. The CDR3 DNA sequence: TGCGCCAGCAGCCTACAGGGTGCTGGAAACACCATATATTTT.

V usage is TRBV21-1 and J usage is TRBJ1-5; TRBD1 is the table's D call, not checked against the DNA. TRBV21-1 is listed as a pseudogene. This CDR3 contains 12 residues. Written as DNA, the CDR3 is TGTGCCAGCGGGACAGGGAATCAGCCCCAGCATTTT. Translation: CASGTGNQPQHF.

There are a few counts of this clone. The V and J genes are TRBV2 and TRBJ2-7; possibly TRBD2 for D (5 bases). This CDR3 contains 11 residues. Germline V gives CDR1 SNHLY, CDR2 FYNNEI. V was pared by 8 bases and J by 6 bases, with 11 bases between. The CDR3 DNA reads TGTGCCAGCCGAGAGGGTCCCGAGCAGTACTTC. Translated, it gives CASREGPEQYF. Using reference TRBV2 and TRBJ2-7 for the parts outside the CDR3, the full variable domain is EPEVTQTPSHQVTQMGQEVILRCVPISNHLYFYWYRQILGQKVEFLVSFYNNEISEKSEIFDDQFSVERPDGSNFTLKIRSTKLEDSAMYFCASREGPEQYFGPGTRLTVT.

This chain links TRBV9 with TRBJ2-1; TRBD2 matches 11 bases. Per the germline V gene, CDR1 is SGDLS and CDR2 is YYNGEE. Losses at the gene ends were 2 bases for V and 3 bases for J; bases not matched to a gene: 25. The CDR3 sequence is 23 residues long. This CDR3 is CASSVAGTYGLAGGPRGYNEQFF. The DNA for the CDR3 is TGTGCCAGCAGCGTGGCAGGGACGTACGGTTTAGCGGGAGGGCCCAGAGGCTACAATGAGCAGTTCTTC.

The CDR3 bases are TGTGCCAGCAGTTGGGGGACAGGGGCCGGAGTCACTGAAGCTTTCTTT. Residues: CASSWGTGAGVTEAFF. The V gene is TRBV27, the J gene TRBJ1-1, with 10 bases lining up with TRBD1. The junction had 9 bases not matched to a gene; V was cut back by 4 bases and J by 4 bases. The germline CDR1 and CDR2 sequences are MNHEY and SMNVEV (reference sequence). CDR3 length: 16 amino acids.

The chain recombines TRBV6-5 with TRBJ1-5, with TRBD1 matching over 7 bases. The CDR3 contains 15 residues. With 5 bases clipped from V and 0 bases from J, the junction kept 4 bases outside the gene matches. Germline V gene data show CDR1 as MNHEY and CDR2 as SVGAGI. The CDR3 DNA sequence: TGTGCCAGCAGTGGGGGACAGCCTAGCAATCAGCCCCAGCATTTT. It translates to CASSGGQPSNQPQHF.

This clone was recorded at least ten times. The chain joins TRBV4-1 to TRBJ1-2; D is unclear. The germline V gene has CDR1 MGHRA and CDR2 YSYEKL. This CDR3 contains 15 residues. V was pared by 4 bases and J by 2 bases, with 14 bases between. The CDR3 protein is CASSRPGGDNYGYTF. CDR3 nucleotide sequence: TGCGCCAGCAGCCGGCCGGGAGGCGACAACTATGGCTACACCTTC.

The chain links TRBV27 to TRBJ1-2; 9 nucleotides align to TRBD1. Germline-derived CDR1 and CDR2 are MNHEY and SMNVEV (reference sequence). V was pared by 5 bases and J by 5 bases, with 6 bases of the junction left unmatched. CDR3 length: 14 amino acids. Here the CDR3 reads CASSPTGGGYGYTF. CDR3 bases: TGTGCCAGCAGTCCTACAGGGGGCGGGTATGGCTACACCTTC.

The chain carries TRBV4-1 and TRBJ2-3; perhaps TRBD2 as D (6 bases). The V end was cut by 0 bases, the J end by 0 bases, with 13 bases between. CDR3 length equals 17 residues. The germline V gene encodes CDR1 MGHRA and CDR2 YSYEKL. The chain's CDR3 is CASSQERASASTDTQYF. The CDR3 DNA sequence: TGCGCCAGCAGCCAAGAGCGGGCTAGCGCTAGCACAGATACGCAGTATTTT.

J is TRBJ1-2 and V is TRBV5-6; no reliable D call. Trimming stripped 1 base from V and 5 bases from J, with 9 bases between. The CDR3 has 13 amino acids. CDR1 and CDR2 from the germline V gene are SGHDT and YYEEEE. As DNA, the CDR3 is TGTGCCAGCAGCTTGTTGACGGAGTATGGCTACACCTTC. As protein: CASSLLTEYGYTF.

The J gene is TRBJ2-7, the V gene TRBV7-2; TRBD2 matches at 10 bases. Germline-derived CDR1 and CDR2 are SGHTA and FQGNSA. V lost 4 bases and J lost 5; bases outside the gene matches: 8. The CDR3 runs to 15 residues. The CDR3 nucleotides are TGTGCCAGCAGCTCCACAGGACTAGCGGTAAACGAGCAGTACTTC. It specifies CASSSTGLAVNEQYF.

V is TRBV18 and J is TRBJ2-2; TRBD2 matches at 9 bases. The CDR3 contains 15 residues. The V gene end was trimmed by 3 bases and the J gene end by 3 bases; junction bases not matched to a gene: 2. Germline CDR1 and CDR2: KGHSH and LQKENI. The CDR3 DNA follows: TGTGCCAGCTCACCGCGACTAGCGGACACCGGGGAGCTGTTTTTT. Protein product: CASSPRLADTGELFF.

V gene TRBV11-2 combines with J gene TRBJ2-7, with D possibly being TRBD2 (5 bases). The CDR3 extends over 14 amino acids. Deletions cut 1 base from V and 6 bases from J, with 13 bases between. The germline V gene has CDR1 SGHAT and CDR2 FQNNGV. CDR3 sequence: CASSLGESPGEQYF. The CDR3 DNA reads TGTGCCAGCAGCTTAGGGGAGTCTCCGGGCGAGCAGTACTTC.

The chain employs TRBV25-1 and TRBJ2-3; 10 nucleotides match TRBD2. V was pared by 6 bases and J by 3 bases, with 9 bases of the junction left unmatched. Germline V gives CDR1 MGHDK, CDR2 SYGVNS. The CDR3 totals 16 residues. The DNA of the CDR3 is TGTGCCAGCAGCAAACCGGGACTAGCGTTGACAGATACGCAGTATTTT. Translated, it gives CASSKPGLALTDTQYF.

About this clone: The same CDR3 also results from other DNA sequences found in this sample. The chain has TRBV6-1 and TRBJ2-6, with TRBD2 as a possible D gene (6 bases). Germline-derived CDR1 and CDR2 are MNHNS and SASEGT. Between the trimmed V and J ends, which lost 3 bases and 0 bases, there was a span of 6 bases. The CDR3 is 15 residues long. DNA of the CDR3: TGTGCCAGCAGTGAGGGGGGCTCTGGGGCCAACGTCCTGACTTTC. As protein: CASSEGGSGANVLTF.

For the CDR3, the DNA is TGCGCCAGCAGCTTGGCCGGGCGGGTCTCCTACAATGAGCAGTTCTTC. Protein: CASSLAGRVSYNEQFF. This rearrangement joins TRBV5-1 to TRBJ2-1, with D maybe TRBD2 (5 bases). V lost 0 bases to trimming and J lost 0 bases, with 10 bases between them. Germline V lookup: CDR1 SGHRS, CDR2 YFSETQ. The CDR3 loop spans 16 amino acids.

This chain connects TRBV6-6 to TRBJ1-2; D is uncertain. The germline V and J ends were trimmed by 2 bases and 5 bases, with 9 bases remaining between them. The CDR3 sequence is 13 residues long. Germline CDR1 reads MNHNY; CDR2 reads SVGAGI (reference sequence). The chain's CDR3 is CASSYGGGYGYTF. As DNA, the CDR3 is TGTGCCAGCAGTTACGGTGGAGGGTATGGCTACACCTTC.